The clone carrying this T cell receptor beta chain has more than one count but fewer than ten. Its antigen is as yet unknown. The sample is drawn from a study of T-cell memory formation after mild COVID-19. Regarding the study as a whole: Day 37-peaking second-wave clones had unconfirmed SARS-CoV-2 specificity. The pre-infection memory compartment contained some responding clones, suggesting cross-reactive memory joined. Day 15 to 85 contracting clones showed balanced CD4/CD8; later expanders leaned CD4+.

5'RACE primed at constant segments yielded TCR alpha and TCR beta cDNA libraries bearing sample barcodes and UMIs. TCRdb re-called the 5' RACE reads through MiXCR, storing one row per CDR3 protein. The data show approximately 250,000 distinct CDR3 sequences, with over 15% seen just once and approximately 20% held by the top ten. CDR1 and CDR2 from the germline V gene are SGHAT and FQDESV (reference sequence). V was pared by 5 bases and J by 4 bases, with 15 bases between. The CDR3 totals 14 residues. The chain employs TRBV11-1 and TRBJ2-7, with D maybe TRBD1 (5 bases). Sequenced: PBMCs or a T cell subset sorted from them (not recorded which). The clonotype comes from a man aged 18-30 years who had mild COVID-19 (a few samples of this study predate the infection). Cell type and time point are not known. The CDR3 DNA is TGTGCCAGCAGCCCCGACAGATCTCAATACGAGCAGTACTTC. This codes for CASSPDRSQYEQYF.